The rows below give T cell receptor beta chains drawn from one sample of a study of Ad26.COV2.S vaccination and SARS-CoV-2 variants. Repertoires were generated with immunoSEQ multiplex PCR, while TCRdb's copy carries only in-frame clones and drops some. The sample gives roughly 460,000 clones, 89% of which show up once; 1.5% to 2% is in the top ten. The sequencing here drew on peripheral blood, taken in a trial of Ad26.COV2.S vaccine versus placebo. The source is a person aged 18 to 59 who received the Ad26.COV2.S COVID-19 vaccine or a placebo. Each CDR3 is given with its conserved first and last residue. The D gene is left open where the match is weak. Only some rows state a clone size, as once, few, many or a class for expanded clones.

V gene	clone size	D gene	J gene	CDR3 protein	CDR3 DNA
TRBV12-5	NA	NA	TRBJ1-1	CASALGWNTEAFF	TGTGCTAGTGCCCTCGGGTGGAACACTGAAGCTTTCTTT
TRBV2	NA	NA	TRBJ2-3	CASSELLDDPSTDTQYF	TGTGCCAGCAGTGAACTCTTGGACGACCCGAGCACAGATACGCAGTATTTT
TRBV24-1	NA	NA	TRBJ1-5	CATSERLRVAQHF	TGTGCCACCAGTGAGAGGCTTCGGGTGGCCCAGCATTTT
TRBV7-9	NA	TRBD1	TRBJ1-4	CASSYGDREYEKLFF	TGTGCCAGCAGCTACGGGGACAGGGAATATGAAAAACTGTTTTTT
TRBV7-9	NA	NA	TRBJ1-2	CASSSREAGPYGYTF	TGTGCCAGCAGCTCCCGGGAGGCAGGGCCTTATGGCTACACCTTC
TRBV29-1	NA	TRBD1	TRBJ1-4	CSVATGGSPAPTATNEKLFF	TGCAGCGTTGCGACAGGGGGTTCCCCAGCCCCGACGGCAACTAATGAAAAACTGTTTTTT
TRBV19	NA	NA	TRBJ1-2	CASSHLGSGGYTF	TGTGCCAGTAGCCACCTGGGATCGGGTGGCTACACCTTC
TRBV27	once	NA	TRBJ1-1	CASSLNSDTEAFF	TGTGCCAGCAGTTTAAACAGCGACACTGAAGCTTTCTTT
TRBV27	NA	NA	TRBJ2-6	CASSPQRVSGANVLTF	TGTGCCAGCAGTCCCCAGAGGGTCTCTGGGGCCAACGTCCTGACTTTC
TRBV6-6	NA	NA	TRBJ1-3	CASKYTTTGGNTIYF	TGTGCCAGCAAATACACAACGACGGGAGGAAACACCATATATTTT
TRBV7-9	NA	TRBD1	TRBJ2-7	CASSLDRGPPFSYEQYF	TGTGCCAGCAGCTTAGACAGGGGCCCTCCCTTCTCCTACGAGCAGTACTTC
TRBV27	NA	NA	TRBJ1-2	CASSLSGSSYGYTF	TGTGCCAGCAGTTTATCCGGCAGTTCCTATGGCTACACCTTC
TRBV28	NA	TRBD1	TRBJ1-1	CASIFSTGRLAEAFF	TGTGCCAGCATCTTTTCGACAGGGCGGCTGGCTGAAGCTTTCTTT
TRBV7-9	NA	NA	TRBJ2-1	CASSSPGGLYNEQFF	TGTGCCAGCAGCTCACCCGGAGGGCTCTACAATGAGCAGTTCTTC
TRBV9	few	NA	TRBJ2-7	CASSPSGTSYEQYF	TGTGCCAGCAGCCCCTCCGGGACCTCCTACGAGCAGTACTTC
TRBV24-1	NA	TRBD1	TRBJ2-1	CATSLTTGESYNEQFF	TGTGCCACCAGCCTGACGACAGGGGAATCCTACAATGAGCAGTTCTTC
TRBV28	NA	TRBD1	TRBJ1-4	CASRPTKGQGNEKLFF	TGTGCCAGCAGACCAACCAAGGGACAGGGAAATGAAAAACTGTTTTTT
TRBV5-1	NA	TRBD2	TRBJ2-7	CASRFGGGANEQYF	TGCGCCAGCAGATTTGGCGGGGGGGCAAACGAGCAGTACTTC
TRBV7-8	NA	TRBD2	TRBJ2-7	CASSSTRLAGGLDFEQYF	TGTGCCAGCAGCTCAACCCGACTAGCGGGAGGGCTCGATTTCGAGCAGTACTTC
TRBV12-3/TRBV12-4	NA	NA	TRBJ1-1	CASSFGGRGFF	TGTGCCAGCAGTTTTGGCGGCAGGGGTTTCTTT
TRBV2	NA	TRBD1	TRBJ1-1	CASRDRVSTEAFF	TGTGCCAGCAGGGACAGGGTCAGCACTGAAGCTTTCTTT
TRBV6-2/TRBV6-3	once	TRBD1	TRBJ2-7	CASSYGSTGVREQYF	TGTGCCAGCAGTTACGGGTCAACAGGGGTCCGCGAGCAGTACTTC
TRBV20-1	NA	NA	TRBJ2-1	CSARGLNEQFF	TGCAGTGCTAGGGGCCTTAATGAGCAGTTCTTC
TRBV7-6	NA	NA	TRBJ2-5	CASSPLSETQYF	TGTGCCAGCAGCCCTCTTTCTGAGACCCAGTACTTC
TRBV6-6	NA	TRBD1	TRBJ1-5	CASSYSRDRSNQPQHF	TGTGCCAGCAGTTACTCCCGGGACAGGAGCAATCAGCCCCAGCATTTT
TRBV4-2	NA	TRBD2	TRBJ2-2	CASSQDGGGTGELFF	TGTGCCAGCAGCCAAGATGGGGGGGGCACCGGGGAGCTGTTTTTT
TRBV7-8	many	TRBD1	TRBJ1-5	CASSLVQGAQPQHF	TGTGCCAGCAGCTTAGTCCAGGGGGCTCAGCCCCAGCATTTT
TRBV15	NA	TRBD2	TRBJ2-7	CATSRAGTSGYEQYF	TGTGCCACCAGCAGAGCCGGGACTAGCGGATACGAGCAGTACTTC
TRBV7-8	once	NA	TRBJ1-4	CASSFSFGGEKLFF	TGTGCCAGCAGCTTTAGCTTCGGCGGGGAAAAACTGTTTTTT
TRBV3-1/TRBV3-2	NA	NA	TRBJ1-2	CASSQSRGTGNYGYTF	TGTGCCAGCAGCCAATCGCGTGGTACAGGGAACTATGGCTACACCTTC
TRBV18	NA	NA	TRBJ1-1	CASSPPSGARDTEAFF	TGTGCCAGCTCACCACCGTCGGGGGCGCGGGACACTGAAGCTTTCTTT
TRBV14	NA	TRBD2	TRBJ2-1	CASSQSPAGEGEQFF	TGTGCCAGCAGCCAGTCTCCAGCGGGAGAAGGTGAGCAGTTCTTC
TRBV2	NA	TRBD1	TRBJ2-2	CASGQGGTGELFF	TGTGCCAGCGGACAGGGCGGCACCGGGGAGCTGTTTTTT
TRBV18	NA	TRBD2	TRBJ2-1	CASSPVGPGTGTINEQFF	TGTGCCAGCTCACCAGTCGGTCCTGGGACCGGGACTATCAATGAGCAGTTCTTC
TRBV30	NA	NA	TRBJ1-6	CAWSTGPNSPLHF	TGTGCCTGGAGTACAGGGCCAAATTCACCCCTCCACTTT
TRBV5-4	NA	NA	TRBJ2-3	CASSLAADKAVTDTQYF	TGTGCCAGCAGCTTGGCGGCGGATAAGGCCGTAACTGATACGCAGTATTTT
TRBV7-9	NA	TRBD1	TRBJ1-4	CASSPRQGFGEKLFF	TGTGCCAGCAGCCCTAGACAGGGTTTCGGGGAAAAACTGTTTTTT
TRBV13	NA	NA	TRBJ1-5	CASSPGPNQPQHF	TGTGCCAGCAGCCCCGGCCCCAATCAGCCCCAGCATTTT
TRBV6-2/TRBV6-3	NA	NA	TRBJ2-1	CASSYSALSEQFF	TGTGCCAGCAGTTACTCTGCCCTAAGTGAACAGTTCTTC
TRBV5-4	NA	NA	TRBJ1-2	CASSLGGGRDIGANYGYTF	TGTGCCAGCAGCTTGGGTGGTGGTCGGGACATCGGTGCTAACTATGGCTACACCTTC
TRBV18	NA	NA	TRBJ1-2	CASSPDSSSYGYTF	TGTGCCAGCTCACCGGACAGCTCCTCCTATGGCTACACCTTC
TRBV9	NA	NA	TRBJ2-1	CASSDGPSSYNEQFF	TGTGCCAGCAGCGATGGACCGAGCTCCTACAATGAGCAGTTCTTC
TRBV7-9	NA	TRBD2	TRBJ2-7	CASSLGGGRAEQYF	TGTGCCAGCAGCTTAGGGGGCGGGAGGGCCGAGCAGTACTTC
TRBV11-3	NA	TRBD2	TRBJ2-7	CASSPGLGGSYEQYF	TGTGCCAGCAGCCCGGGCTTAGGCGGGAGCTACGAGCAGTACTTC
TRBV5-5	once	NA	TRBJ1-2	CASSLGRGLSGYTF	TGTGCCAGCAGCTTGGGCAGGGGTCTAAGTGGCTACACCTTC
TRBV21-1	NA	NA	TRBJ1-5	CASSKLVRQRSNQPQHF	TGTGCCAGCAGCAAGCTCGTCAGACAGAGGAGCAATCAGCCCCAGCATTTT
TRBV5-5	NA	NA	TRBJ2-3	CASSPRAGPSGDTQYF	TGTGCCAGCAGCCCCCGTGCGGGGCCCTCCGGGGATACGCAGTATTTT
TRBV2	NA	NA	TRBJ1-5	CASSEQGQGQPQHF	TGTGCCAGCAGTGAACAGGGGCAGGGTCAGCCCCAGCATTTT
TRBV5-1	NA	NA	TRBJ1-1	CASSISAGPNGAFF	TGCGCCAGCAGCATAAGCGCCGGGCCTAATGGGGCTTTCTTT
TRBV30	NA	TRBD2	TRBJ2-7	CAWSGGRDSYEQYF	TGTGCCTGGAGCGGGGGGAGGGATTCCTACGAGCAGTACTTC
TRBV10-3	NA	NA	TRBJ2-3	CAISELSGLQMAQTSTDTQYF	TGTGCCATCAGTGAGTTATCTGGGCTACAAATGGCACAAACTAGCACAGATACGCAGTATTTT
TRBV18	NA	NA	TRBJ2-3	CASSPSVEGEDTQYF	TGTGCCAGCTCACCCTCGGTGGAGGGGGAAGATACGCAGTATTTT
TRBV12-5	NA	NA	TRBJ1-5	CARGRGVRGNQPQHF	TGTGCTAGGGGACGGGGGGTTCGAGGGAATCAGCCCCAGCATTTT
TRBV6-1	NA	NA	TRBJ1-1	CASSEVFSRLSTEAFF	TGTGCCAGCAGTGAAGTTTTTAGCCGGCTGAGCACTGAAGCTTTCTTT